This T cell receptor (beta chain) was sequenced for a study of cytomegalovirus exposure and HLA in healthy donors. The PCR employed 60 Vbeta primers together with 13 Jbeta primers. Using immunoSEQ multiplex PCR, the repertoire was profiled, and TCRdb retains in-frame clones only, with some absent. The sample shows 150,000 to 200,000 clones, roughly 86% of them seen only once. Sequenced sample: PBMCs. The origin of this receptor is a woman aged 18-29 years in good health and CMV-seronegative.

The CDR3: CSVRGLAVVEQFF. CDR3 sequence (DNA): TGCAGCGTGCGGGGACTAGCGGTTGTTGAGCAGTTCTTC. The V gene is TRBV29-1, the J gene TRBJ2-1, with 11 bases lining up with TRBD2. The ends lost 6 bases at V and 9 bases at J; junction bases unmatched: 7. CDR1 and CDR2 from the germline V gene are SQVTM and ANQGSEA. The CDR3 has 13 residues.